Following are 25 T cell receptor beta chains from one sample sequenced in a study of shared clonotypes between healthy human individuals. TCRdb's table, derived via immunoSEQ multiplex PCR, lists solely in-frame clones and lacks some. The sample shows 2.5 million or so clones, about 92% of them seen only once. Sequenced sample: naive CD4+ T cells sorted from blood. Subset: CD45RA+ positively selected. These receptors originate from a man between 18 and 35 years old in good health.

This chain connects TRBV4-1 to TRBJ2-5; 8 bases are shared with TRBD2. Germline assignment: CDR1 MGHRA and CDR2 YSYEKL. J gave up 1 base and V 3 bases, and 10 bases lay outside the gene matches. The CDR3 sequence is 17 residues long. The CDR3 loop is CASSQEAGGGIQETQYF. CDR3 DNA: TGCGCCAGCAGCCAGGAAGCGGGCGGGGGGATCCAAGAGACCCAGTACTTC.

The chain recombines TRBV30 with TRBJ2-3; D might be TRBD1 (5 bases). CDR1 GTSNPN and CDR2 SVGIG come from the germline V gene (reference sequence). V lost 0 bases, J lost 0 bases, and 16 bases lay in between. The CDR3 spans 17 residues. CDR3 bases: TGTGCCTGGAGTGTACTTTGGGGCAGTAGCAGCACAGATACGCAGTATTTT. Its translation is CAWSVLWGSSSTDTQYF.

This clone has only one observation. The CDR3 sequence is CSVELGFEQYF. CDR3 coding DNA: TGCAGCGTTGAATTAGGTTTCGAGCAGTACTTC. The chain uses TRBV29-1 and TRBJ2-5; the D is unclear. With the DNA end fitting TRBJ2-7 better, the J assignment may be wrong. The CDR3 totals 11 residues. CDR1 SQVTM and CDR2 ANQGSEA come from the germline V gene.

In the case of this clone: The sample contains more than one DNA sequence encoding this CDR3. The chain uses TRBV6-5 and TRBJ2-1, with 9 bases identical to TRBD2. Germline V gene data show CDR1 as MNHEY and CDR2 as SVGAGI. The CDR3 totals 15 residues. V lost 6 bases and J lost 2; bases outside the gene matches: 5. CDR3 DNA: TGTGCCAGCAGCCGGGCGGGGGGGCCCTACAATGAGCAGTTCTTC. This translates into CASSRAGGPYNEQFF.

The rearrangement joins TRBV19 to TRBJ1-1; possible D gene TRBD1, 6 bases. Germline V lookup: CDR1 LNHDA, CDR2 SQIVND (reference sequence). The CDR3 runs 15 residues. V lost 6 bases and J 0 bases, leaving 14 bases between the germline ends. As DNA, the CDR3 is TGTGCCAGTAGGTCCGGGACAAATATGAACACTGAAGCTTTCTTT. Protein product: CASRSGTNMNTEAFF.

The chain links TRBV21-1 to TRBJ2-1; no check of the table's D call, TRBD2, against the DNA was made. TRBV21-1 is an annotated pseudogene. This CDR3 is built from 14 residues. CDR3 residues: CASSPTSGHNEQFF. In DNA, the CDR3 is TGTGCCAGCAGCCCGACTAGCGGCCACAATGAGCAGTTCTTC.

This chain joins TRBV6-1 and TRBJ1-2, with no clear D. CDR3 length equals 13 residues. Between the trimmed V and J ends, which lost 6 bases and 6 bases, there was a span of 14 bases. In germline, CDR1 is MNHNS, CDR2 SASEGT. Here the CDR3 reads CASSKAPANGYTF. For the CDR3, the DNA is TGTGCCAGCAGCAAAGCTCCAGCAAATGGCTACACCTTC.

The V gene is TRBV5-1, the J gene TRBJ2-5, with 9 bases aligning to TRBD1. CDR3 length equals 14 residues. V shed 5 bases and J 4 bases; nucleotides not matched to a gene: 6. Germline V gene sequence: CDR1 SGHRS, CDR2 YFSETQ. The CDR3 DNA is TGCGCCAGCAGAGCGGGACAGGGCAGAGAGACCCAGTACTTC. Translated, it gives CASRAGQGRETQYF. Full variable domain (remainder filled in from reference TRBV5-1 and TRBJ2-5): KAGVTQTPRYLIKTRGQQVTLSCSPISGHRSVSWYQQTPGQGLQFLFEYFSETQRNKGNFPGRFSGRQFSNSRSEMNVSTLELGDSALYLCASRAGQGRETQYFGPGTRLLVL.

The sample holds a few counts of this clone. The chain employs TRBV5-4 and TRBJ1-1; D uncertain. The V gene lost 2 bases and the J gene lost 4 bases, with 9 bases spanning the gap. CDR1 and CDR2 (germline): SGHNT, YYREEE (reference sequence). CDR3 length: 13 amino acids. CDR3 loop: CASSFGLGTEAFF. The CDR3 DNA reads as TGTGCCAGCAGCTTCGGGCTGGGCACTGAAGCTTTCTTT.

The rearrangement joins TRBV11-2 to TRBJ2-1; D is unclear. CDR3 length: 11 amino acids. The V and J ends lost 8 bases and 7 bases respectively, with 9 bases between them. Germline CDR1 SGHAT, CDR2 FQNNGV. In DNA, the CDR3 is TGTGCCAGCGGAAGTGTAAATGAGCAGTTCTTC. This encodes CASGSVNEQFF.

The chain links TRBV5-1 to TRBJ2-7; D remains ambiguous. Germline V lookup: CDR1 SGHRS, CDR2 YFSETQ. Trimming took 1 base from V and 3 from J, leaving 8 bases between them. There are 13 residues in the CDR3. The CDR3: CASSLISNYEQYF. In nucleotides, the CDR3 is TGCGCCAGCAGCTTGATTAGCAACTACGAGCAGTACTTC.

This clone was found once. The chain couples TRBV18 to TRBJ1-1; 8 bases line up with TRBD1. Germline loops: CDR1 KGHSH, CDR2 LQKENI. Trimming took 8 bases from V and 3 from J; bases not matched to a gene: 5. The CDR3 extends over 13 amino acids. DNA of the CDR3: TGTGCCAGCGCAGGGGGCGGGTACACTGAAGCTTTCTTT. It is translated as CASAGGGYTEAFF.

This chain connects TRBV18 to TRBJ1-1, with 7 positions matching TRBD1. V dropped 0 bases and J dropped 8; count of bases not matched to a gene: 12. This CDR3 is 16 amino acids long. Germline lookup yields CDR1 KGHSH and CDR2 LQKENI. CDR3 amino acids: CASSPPSNEGAREAFF. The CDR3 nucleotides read TGTGCCAGCTCACCACCGTCGAACGAGGGGGCAAGAGAAGCTTTCTTT. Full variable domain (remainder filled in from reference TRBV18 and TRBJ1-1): NAGVMQNPRHLVRRRGQEARLRCSPMKGHSHVYWYRQLPEEGLKFMVYLQKENIIDESGMPKERFSAEFPKEGPSILRIQQVVRGDSAAYFCASSPPSNEGAREAFFGQGTRLTVV.

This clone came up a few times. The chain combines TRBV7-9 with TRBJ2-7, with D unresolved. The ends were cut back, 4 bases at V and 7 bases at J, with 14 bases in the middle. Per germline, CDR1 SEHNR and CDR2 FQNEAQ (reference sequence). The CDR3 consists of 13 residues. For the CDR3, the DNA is TGTGCCAGCAGCTCCCTGGGCCCGCGGGAGCAGTACTTC. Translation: CASSSLGPREQYF.

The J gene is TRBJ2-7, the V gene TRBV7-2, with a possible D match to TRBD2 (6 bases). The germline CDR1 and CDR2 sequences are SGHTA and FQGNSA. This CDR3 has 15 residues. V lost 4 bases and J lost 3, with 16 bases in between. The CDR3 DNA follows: TGTGCCAGCAGCTCCCCAGCGGGTGTAGTCTACGAGCAGTACTTC. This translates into CASSSPAGVVYEQYF.

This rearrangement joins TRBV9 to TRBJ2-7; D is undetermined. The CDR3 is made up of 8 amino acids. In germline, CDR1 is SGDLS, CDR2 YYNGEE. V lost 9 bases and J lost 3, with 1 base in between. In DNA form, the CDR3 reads TGTGCCATCTACGAGCAGTACTTC. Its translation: CAIYEQYF.

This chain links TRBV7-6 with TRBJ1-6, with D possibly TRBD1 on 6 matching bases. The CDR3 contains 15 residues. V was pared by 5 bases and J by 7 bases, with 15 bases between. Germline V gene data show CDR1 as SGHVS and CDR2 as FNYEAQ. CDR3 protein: CASSPWTDQNSPLHF. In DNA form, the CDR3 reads TGTGCCAGCAGCCCCTGGACAGACCAGAATTCACCCCTCCACTTT.

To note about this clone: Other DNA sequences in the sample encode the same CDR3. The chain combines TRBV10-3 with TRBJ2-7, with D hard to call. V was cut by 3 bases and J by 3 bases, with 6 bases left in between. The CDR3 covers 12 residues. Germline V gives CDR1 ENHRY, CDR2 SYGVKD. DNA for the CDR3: TGTGCCATCAGTGAACTTGACTACGAGCAGTACTTC. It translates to CAISELDYEQYF.

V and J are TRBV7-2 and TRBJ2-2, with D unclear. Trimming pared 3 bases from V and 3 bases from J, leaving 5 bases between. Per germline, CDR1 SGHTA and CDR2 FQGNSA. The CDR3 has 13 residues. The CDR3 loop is CASSFQYTGELFF. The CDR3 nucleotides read TGTGCCAGCAGCTTCCAATACACCGGGGAGCTGTTTTTT.

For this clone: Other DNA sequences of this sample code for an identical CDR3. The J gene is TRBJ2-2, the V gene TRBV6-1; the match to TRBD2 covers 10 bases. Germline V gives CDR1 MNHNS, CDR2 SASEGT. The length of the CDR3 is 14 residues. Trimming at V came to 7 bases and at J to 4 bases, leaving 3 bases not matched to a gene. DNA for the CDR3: TGTGCCAGCAAGGTAGCGGGAGGCACCGGGGAGCTGTTTTTT. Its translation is CASKVAGGTGELFF.

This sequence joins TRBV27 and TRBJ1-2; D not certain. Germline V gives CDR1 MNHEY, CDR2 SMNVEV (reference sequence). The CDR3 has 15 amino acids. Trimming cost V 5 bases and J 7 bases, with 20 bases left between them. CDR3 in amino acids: CASSPRGQSRTGYTF. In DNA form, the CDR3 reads TGTGCCAGCAGTCCCCGAGGTCAGTCCAGGACTGGCTACACCTTC.

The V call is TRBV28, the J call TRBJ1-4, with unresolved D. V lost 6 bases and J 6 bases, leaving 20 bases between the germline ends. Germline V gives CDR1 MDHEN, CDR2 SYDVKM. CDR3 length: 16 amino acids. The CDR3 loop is CASRLPGGSAHEKLFF. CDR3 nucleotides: TGTGCCAGCAGACTTCCCGGCGGGTCAGCTCATGAAAAACTGTTTTTT.

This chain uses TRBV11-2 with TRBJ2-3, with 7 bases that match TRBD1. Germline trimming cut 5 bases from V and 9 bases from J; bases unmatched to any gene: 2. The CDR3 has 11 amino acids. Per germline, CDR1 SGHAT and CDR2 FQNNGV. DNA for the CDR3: TGTGCCAGCAGCAGGGGACAGACGCAGTATTTT. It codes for CASSRGQTQYF.

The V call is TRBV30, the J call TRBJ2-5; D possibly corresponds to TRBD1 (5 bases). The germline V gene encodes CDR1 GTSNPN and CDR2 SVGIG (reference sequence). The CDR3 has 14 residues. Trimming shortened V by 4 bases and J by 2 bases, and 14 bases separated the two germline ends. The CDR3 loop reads CAWTGSTVQETQYF. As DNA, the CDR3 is TGTGCCTGGACCGGCTCGACAGTTCAAGAGACCCAGTACTTC.

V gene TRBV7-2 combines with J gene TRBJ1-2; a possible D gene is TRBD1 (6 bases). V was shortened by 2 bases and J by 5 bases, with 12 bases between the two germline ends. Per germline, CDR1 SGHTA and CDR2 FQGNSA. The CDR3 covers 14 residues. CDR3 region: CASSLNAGVYGYTF. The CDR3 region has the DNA TGTGCCAGCAGCTTAAATGCAGGGGTGTATGGCTACACCTTC.